Listed here are 17 T cell receptor beta chains from one sample, sequenced in a study of T cell repertoires in cytomegalovirus infection. TCRdb processed the reads anew with MiXCR; each CDR3 protein has one entry. This table has around 94,000 distinct CDR3 sequences, approximately 16% appearing once. Input material: PBMCs. These receptor sequences come from a human donor in good health (CMV status not recorded). Some clones in this sample may be carry-over from other donors' samples.

In this sample, this clonotype turned up a few times. The V gene is TRBV7-9, the J gene TRBJ1-1; tentative D call: TRBD1 (5 bases). V lost 8 bases, J lost 0 bases, and 10 bases lay in between. The germline CDR1 and CDR2 sequences are SEHNR and FQNEAQ (reference sequence). The length of the CDR3 is 13 residues. The CDR3 bases are TGTGCCAGCGCCCAGGGACTGAACACTGAAGCTTTCTTT. It specifies CASAQGLNTEAFF. Complete variable domain (other parts from reference TRBV7-9 and TRBJ1-1): DTGVSQNPRHKITKRGQNVTFRCDPISEHNRLYWYRQTLGQGPEFLTYFQNEAQLEKSRLLSDRFSAERPKGSFSTLEIQRTEQGDSAMYLCASAQGLNTEAFFGQGTRLTVV.

This clonotype was picked up many times. V and J are TRBV2 and TRBJ1-6, with no clear D. The CDR3 covers 14 residues. The V end lost 1 base, the J end lost 8 bases, and 9 bases lay between the germline ends. CDR1 is SNHLY and CDR2 is FYNNEI in the germline V gene. The CDR3 DNA sequence: TGTGCCAGCAGTGAAGATGCAGAGGATTCACCCCTCCACTTT. This gives the protein CASSEDAEDSPLHF.

At least ten counts were recorded for this clonotype. The chain joins TRBV7-6 to TRBJ1-4, with TRBD1 matching over 8 bases. CDR1 and CDR2 (germline): SGHVS, FNYEAQ. This CDR3 has 13 amino acids. With V trimmed by 5 bases and J by 10 bases, 6 bases remained unmatched. The CDR3 nucleotides are TGTGCCAGCAGCCCAGACGACAGGGGAAAACTGTTTTTT. Translation: CASSPDDRGKLFF.

This clonotype was picked up a small number of times. CDR3 loop: CASRVVGANVLTF. DNA of the CDR3: TGTGCCAGCAGGGTGGTTGGGGCCAACGTCCTGACTTTC. The genes are TRBV28 and TRBJ2-6; no firm D call. Trimming pared 6 bases from V and 3 bases from J, leaving 6 bases between. CDR3 length equals 13 residues. CDR1 MDHEN and CDR2 SYDVKM come from the germline V gene.

The rearrangement joins TRBV9 to TRBJ2-7; no reliable D call. The V gene lost 1 base and the J gene lost 2 bases, with 10 bases spanning the gap. This CDR3 region has 14 residues. Germline CDR1 and CDR2: SGDLS and YYNGEE. Here the CDR3 DNA reads TGTGCCAGCAGCGTATTCCCAGAAACCTACGAGCAGTACTTC. Translation gives CASSVFPETYEQYF.

This clonotype was detected only a few times. The chain recombines TRBV5-6 with TRBJ2-1; tentative D call: TRBD1 (6 bases). With 3 bases removed from V and 10 bases from J, the gap between germline ends came to 14 bases. Germline CDR1 reads SGHDT; CDR2 reads YYEEEE. CDR3 length: 13 amino acids. CDR3 amino acids: CASSWGQKTEQFF. The CDR3 DNA reads TGTGCCAGCAGCTGGGGGCAGAAGACAGAGCAGTTCTTC.

This clonotype has just a few counts. The chain employs TRBV20-1 and TRBJ1-3; 7 nucleotides match TRBD1. Germline CDR1 DFQATT, CDR2 SNEGSKA (reference sequence). With V trimmed by 5 bases and J by 6 bases, 7 bases remained unmatched. This CDR3 contains 13 residues. CDR3 nucleotide sequence: TGCAGTGCTGAAAAAAAGGGGGCAAACACCATATATTTT. Its protein is CSAEKKGANTIYF.

This clonotype was counted between two and nine times. The chain combines TRBV4-1 with TRBJ2-2; 7 nucleotides agree with TRBD1. The CDR3 totals 18 residues. CDR1 is MGHRA, CDR2 YSYEKL, per germline. J gave up 0 bases and V 4 bases, and 11 bases lay outside the gene matches. CDR3 loop: CASSRFSSGTANTGELFF. The CDR3 DNA follows: TGCGCCAGCAGCCGATTTTCCTCTGGGACAGCGAACACCGGGGAGCTGTTTTTT.

The chain recombines TRBV5-1 with TRBJ2-1, with TRBD2 matching over 7 bases. Germline CDR1 reads SGHRS; CDR2 reads YFSETQ. The CDR3 covers 13 residues. Losses at the gene ends were 7 bases for V and 4 bases for J; bases not matched to a gene: 5. CDR3 nucleotides: TGCGCCAGCGGGGGGGGGGTTTACAATGAGCAGTTCTTC. Translated: CASGGGVYNEQFF.

This clonotype was seen more than once but under ten times. This rearrangement joins TRBV20-1 to TRBJ1-1; D call uncertain. V lost 5 bases to trimming and J lost 1 base, with 11 bases between them. Germline loops: CDR1 DFQATT, CDR2 SNEGSKA (reference sequence). The CDR3 length is 13 residues. The CDR3 DNA follows: TGCAGTGCTGGTGGACGGACGAACACTGAAGCTTTCTTT. Its translation is CSAGGRTNTEAFF.

The rearrangement links TRBV15 to TRBJ1-5; no clear D gene. CDR3 length equals 15 residues. The V and J ends lost 0 bases and 3 bases respectively, with 9 bases between them. CDR1 and CDR2 from the germline V gene are LNHNV and YYDKDF (reference sequence). CDR3 loop: CATSRDWQINQPQHF. In DNA form, the CDR3 reads TGTGCCACCAGCAGAGATTGGCAGATCAATCAGCCCCAGCATTTT. Using reference TRBV15 and TRBJ1-5 for the parts outside the CDR3, the full variable domain is DAMVIQNPRYQVTQFGKPVTLSCSQTLNHNVMYWYQQKSSQAPKLLFHYYDKDFNNEADTPDNFQSRRPNTSFCFLDIRSPGLGDTAMYLCATSRDWQINQPQHFGDGTRLSIL.

This clonotype was seen many times. The gene calls are TRBV2 and TRBJ2-1; 10 bases match TRBD1. Germline V gives CDR1 SNHLY, CDR2 FYNNEI. There are 17 residues in the CDR3. The V segment lost 5 bases and the J segment 5 bases; nucleotides outside the gene matches: 12. The CDR3 spells CASSLRDRGWRNNEQFF. The CDR3, as DNA: TGTGCCAGCAGTCTCCGGGACAGGGGATGGAGGAACAATGAGCAGTTCTTC.

This clonotype was seen repeatedly, ten times or more. The chain uses TRBV7-2 and TRBJ1-2; 9 nucleotides line up with TRBD1. Germline CDR1 reads SGHTA; CDR2 reads FQGNSA. The CDR3 spans 14 residues. V dropped 5 bases and J dropped 2; count of bases not matched to a gene: 3. The CDR3 region is CASSLGTGNYGYTF. The CDR3 coding sequence is TGTGCCAGCAGCCTCGGGACAGGGAACTATGGCTACACCTTC. The whole variable domain, remainder taken from reference TRBV7-2 and TRBJ1-2, is GAGVSQSPSNKVTEKGKDVELRCDPISGHTALYWYRQSLGQGLEFLIYFQGNSAPDKSGLPSDRFSAERTGGSVSTLTIQRTQQEDSAVYLCASSLGTGNYGYTFGSGTRLTVV.

There are many counts of this clonotype. The V and J genes are TRBV29-1 and TRBJ2-2; D might be TRBD1 (5 bases). The CDR3 length is 14 residues. The germline V and J ends were trimmed by 5 bases and 0 bases, with 10 bases remaining between them. From germline, CDR1 is SQVTM and CDR2 ANQGSEA. CDR3 nucleotides: TGCAGCGTTAGTCCAGGGACGAACACCGGGGAGCTGTTTTTT. It yields the protein CSVSPGTNTGELFF.

This clonotype was seen many times. J is TRBJ1-2 and V is TRBV7-8; 7 bases line up with TRBD1. The CDR3 has 13 amino acids. V lost 5 bases to trimming and J lost 5 bases; unmatched junction nucleotides: 5. Looked up from germline, CDR1 is SGHVS and CDR2 is FQNEAQ. The CDR3 bases are TGTGCCAGCAGCGACGACAGGGCATATGGCTACACCTTC. As protein: CASSDDRAYGYTF.

In this sample, this clonotype turned up many times. This chain connects TRBV28 to TRBJ1-2, with TRBD1 identical over 7 bases. The junction had 10 bases not matched to a gene; V was cut back by 6 bases and J by 3 bases. The CDR3 has 15 residues. Germline CDR1 reads MDHEN; CDR2 reads SYDVKM. CDR3 coding DNA: TGTGCCAGCAGAAGACCGGGACAGTGGGACTATGGCTACACCTTC. It encodes CASRRPGQWDYGYTF.

In this sample, this clonotype turned up a few times. This chain joins TRBV15 and TRBJ1-1; tentative D call: TRBD1 (5 bases). The CDR3 runs to 15 residues. Trimming left V 3 bases short and J 1 base short, with 12 bases between. Germline V CDR1 and CDR2: LNHNV, YYDKDF (reference sequence). The CDR3 region is CATSRGDRSNTEAFF. In DNA, the CDR3 is TGTGCCACCAGCAGGGGGGACCGATCGAACACTGAAGCTTTCTTT.